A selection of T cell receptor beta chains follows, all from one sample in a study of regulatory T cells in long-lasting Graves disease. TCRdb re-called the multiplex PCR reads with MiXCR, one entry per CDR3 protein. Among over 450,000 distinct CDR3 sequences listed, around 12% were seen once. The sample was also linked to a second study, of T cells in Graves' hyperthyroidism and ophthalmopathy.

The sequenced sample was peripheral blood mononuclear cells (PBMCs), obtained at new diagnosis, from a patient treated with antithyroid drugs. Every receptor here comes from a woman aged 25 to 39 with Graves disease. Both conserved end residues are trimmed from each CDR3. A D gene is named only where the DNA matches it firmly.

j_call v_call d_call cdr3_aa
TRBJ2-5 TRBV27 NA ASSLVGGPGTQY
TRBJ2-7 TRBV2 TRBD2 ASNHKLAGDYEQY
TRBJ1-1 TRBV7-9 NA ASNSFGKNKNTEAF
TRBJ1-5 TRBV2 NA ASETDSNQPQH
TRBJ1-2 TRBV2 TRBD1 ASSGQGVVYGYT
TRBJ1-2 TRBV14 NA ASSQNPGGYYGYT
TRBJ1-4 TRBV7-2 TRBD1 ASSYGTGAREKLF
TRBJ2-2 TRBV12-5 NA ASGWGHPESSNTGELF
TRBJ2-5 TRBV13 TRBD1 ASSWGQGQETQY
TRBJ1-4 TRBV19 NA ASSVHQGWGDNEKLF
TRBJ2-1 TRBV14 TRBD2 ASSAAGGNYNEQF
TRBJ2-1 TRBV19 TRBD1 ATHGWDSYNEQF
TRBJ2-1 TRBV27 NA ASSLASRDAYNEQF
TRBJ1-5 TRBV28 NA ASSRIQGSNQPQH
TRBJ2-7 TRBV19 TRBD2 ASSDPATSGSYEQY
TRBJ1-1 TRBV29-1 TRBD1 SGGQGGGTEAF
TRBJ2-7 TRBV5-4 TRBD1 ASSSTQGAGEQY
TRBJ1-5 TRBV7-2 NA ASSLNLDPSNQPQH
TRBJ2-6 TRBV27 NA ASSLTYSGANVLT
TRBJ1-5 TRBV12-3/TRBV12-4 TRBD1 ASSLGQGMENQPQH
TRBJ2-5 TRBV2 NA ASEGDSAIGAGETQY
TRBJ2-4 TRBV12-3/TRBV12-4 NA ASSLAIIPGVAKNIQY
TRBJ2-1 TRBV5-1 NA ASSARDTSYNEQF
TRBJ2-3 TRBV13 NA ASSLVRDLPTDTQY
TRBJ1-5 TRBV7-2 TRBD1 ASSLLPGQLNQPQH
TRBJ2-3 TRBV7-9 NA ASSSGGQTQY
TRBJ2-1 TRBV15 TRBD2 ATSTLQAGEYNEQF
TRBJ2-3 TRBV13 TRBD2 ASSLGLREGTDTQY
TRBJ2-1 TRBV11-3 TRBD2 ASSLSSGRGNEQF
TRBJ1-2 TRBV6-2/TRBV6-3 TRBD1 ASTPAVGQGLNYGYT